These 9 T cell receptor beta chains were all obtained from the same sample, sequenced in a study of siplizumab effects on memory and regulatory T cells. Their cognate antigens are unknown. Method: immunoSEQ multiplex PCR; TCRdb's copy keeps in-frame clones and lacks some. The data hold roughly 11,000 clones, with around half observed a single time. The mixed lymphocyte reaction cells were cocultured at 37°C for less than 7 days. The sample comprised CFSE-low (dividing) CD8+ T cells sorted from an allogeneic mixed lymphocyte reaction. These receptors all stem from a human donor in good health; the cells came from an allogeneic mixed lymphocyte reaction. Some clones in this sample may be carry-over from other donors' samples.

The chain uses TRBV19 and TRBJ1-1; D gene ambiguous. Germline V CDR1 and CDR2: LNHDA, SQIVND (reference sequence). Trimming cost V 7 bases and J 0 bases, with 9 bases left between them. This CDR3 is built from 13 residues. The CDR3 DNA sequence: TGTGCCAGTAATCTAGTCTTGAACACTGAAGCTTTCTTT. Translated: CASNLVLNTEAFF.

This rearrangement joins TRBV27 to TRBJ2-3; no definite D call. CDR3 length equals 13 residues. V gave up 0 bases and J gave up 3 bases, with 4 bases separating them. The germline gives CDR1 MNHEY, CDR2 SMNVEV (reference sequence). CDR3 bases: TGTGCCAGCAGTTTATCGAGTACAGATACGCAGTATTTT. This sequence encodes CASSLSSTDTQYF.

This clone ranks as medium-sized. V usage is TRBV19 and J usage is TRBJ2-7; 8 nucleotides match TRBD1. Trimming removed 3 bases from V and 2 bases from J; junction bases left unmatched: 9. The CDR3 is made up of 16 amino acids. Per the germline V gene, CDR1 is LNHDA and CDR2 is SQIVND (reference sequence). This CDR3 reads CASSMAGGVPTYEQYF. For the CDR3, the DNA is TGTGCCAGTAGTATGGCAGGGGGCGTCCCCACCTACGAGCAGTACTTC.

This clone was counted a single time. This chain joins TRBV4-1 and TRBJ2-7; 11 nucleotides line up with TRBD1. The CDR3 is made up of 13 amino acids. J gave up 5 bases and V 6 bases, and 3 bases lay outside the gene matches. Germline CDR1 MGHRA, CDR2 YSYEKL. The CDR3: CASSRTGGDEQYF. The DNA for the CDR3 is TGCGCCAGCAGTCGGACAGGGGGCGACGAGCAGTACTTC.

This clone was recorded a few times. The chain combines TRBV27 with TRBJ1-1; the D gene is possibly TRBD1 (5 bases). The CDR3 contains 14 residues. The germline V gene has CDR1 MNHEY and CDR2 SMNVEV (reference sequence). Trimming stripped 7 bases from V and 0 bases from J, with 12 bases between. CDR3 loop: CASTTVGVNTEAFF. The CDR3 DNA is TGTGCCAGCACCACCGTAGGGGTGAACACTGAAGCTTTCTTT.

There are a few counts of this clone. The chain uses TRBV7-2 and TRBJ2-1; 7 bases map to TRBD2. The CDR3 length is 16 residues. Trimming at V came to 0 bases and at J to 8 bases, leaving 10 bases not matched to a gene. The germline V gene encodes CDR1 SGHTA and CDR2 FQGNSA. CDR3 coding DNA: TGTGCCAGCAGCTTAGCGAGGGGAGGGACTGGGGATGAGCAGTTCTTC. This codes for CASSLARGGTGDEQFF.

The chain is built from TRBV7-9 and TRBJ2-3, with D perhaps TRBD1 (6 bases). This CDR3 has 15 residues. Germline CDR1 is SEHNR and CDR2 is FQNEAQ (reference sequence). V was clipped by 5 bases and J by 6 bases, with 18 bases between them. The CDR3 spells CASSSRDMGSDTQYF. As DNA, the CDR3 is TGTGCCAGCAGCAGCCGGGACATGGGGTCGGATACGCAGTATTTT. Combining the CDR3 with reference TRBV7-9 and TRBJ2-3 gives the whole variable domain DTGVSQNPRHKITKRGQNVTFRCDPISEHNRLYWYRQTLGQGPEFLTYFQNEAQLEKSRLLSDRFSAERPKGSFSTLEIQRTEQGDSAMYLCASSSRDMGSDTQYFGPGTRLTVL.

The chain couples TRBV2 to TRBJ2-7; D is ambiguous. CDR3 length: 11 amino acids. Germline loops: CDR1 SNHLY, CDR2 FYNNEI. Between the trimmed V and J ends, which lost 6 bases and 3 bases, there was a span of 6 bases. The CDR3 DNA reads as TGTGCCAGCAGCGTCGACTACGAGCAGTACTTC. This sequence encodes CASSVDYEQYF.

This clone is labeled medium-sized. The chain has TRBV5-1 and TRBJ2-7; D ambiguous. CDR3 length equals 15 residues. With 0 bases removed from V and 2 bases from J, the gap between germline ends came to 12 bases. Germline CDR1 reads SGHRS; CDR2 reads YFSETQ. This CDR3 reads CASSLVWGIAYEQYF. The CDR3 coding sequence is TGCGCCAGCAGCTTGGTTTGGGGTATTGCCTACGAGCAGTACTTC.